The 10 T cell receptor beta chains presented below share a single source sample, sequenced in a study of shared clonotypes between healthy human individuals. Some clones are missing from TCRdb's copy, which holds only in-frame ones; the method was immunoSEQ multiplex PCR. The sample contains under 2,500,000 clones, nearly 97% of which appear only once. The sequenced sample was naive CD4+ T cells sorted from blood. This sample's subset: CD45RA+ positively selected. Receptor source: a man younger than 30 in good health.

The chain recombines TRBV6-5 with TRBJ2-7; TRBD1 matches at 8 bases. CDR1 MNHEY and CDR2 SVGAGI come from the germline V gene. The CDR3 is 15 residues long. V trimming: 5 bases; J trimming: 6 bases; junction bases outside the gene matches: 12. CDR3 sequence: CASSKTMDRASEQYF. The CDR3 coding sequence is TGTGCCAGCAGTAAAACGATGGACAGGGCTTCCGAGCAGTACTTC.

V gene TRBV2 combines with J gene TRBJ1-3; no clear D. Germline CDR1 is SNHLY and CDR2 is FYNNEI. Trimming left V 5 bases short and J 3 bases short, with 5 bases between. This CDR3 has 12 amino acids. Here the CDR3 reads CASSPFGNTIYF. The DNA of the CDR3 is TGTGCCAGCAGTCCTTTTGGAAACACCATATATTTT.

This CDR3 is CAWSPDGSSGNTIYF. DNA of the CDR3: TGTGCCTGGAGTCCCGACGGGAGCTCTGGAAACACCATATATTTT. The rearrangement uses TRBV30 and TRBJ1-3; unclear D gene. The germline gives CDR1 GTSNPN, CDR2 SVGIG (reference sequence). The CDR3 totals 15 residues. V was cut by 2 bases and J by 0 bases, with 11 bases left in between.

The V gene is TRBV5-4, the J gene TRBJ1-4; a weak D match, TRBD1 (6 bases). The CDR3 has 15 residues. Per germline, CDR1 SGHNT and CDR2 YYREEE (reference sequence). Trimming removed 4 bases from V and 6 bases from J, with 16 bases in between. CDR3 sequence: CASSEKRGADEKLFF. CDR3 nucleotide sequence: TGTGCCAGCAGCGAAAAACGGGGGGCAGATGAAAAACTGTTTTTT.

The gene calls are TRBV7-9 and TRBJ2-3; a possible D gene is TRBD2 (7 bases). The germline V and J ends were trimmed by 2 bases and 2 bases, with 17 bases remaining between them. The germline gives CDR1 SEHNR, CDR2 FQNEAQ (reference sequence). This CDR3 has 17 residues. The CDR3 DNA follows: TGTGCCAGCAGCTTAAATTCGGGGGGCCCCCTCACAGATACGCAGTATTTT. This translates into CASSLNSGGPLTDTQYF.

This chain links TRBV27 with TRBJ2-7; D is tentatively TRBD1 or TRBD2 (5 bases each). The V end was cut by 7 bases, the J end by 3 bases, with 25 bases between. This CDR3 has 17 amino acids. Per the germline V gene, CDR1 is MNHEY and CDR2 is SMNVEV (reference sequence). CDR3 sequence: CASIPAPNRRGVYEQYF. The CDR3 DNA is TGTGCCAGCATCCCGGCCCCGAACAGGAGAGGGGTCTACGAGCAGTACTTC.

This chain links TRBV11-2 with TRBJ2-7; 10 bases agree with TRBD1. From germline, CDR1 is SGHAT and CDR2 FQNNGV. V lost 6 bases to trimming and J lost 2 bases; unmatched junction nucleotides: 4. The CDR3 contains 14 residues. Here the CDR3 DNA reads TGTGCCAGCAGGCCCGGGACAGGGGCCTACGAGCAGTACTTC. Its translation is CASRPGTGAYEQYF.

The gene calls are TRBV11-2 and TRBJ1-5, with D possibly being TRBD1 (5 bases). Germline-derived CDR1 and CDR2 are SGHAT and FQNNGV. V lost 5 bases and J lost 7, with 15 bases in between. The CDR3 length is 14 residues. CDR3 in amino acids: CASSPAPGRQPQHF. DNA for the CDR3: TGTGCCAGCAGCCCCGCCCCAGGGAGACAGCCCCAGCATTTT.

This clone occurred once. The chain joins TRBV10-3 to TRBJ2-1; 8 positions match TRBD1. The CDR3 covers 14 residues. Trimming at V came to 7 bases and at J to 4 bases, leaving 6 bases not matched to a gene. Per germline, CDR1 ENHRY and CDR2 SYGVKD. The CDR3 reads CAITAGQVYNEQFF. As DNA, the CDR3 is TGTGCCATCACCGCGGGACAGGTTTACAATGAGCAGTTCTTC.

The chain is built from TRBV25-1 and TRBJ2-2; D is uncertain. V lost 4 bases and J 2 bases, leaving 11 bases between the germline ends. Germline V gene sequence: CDR1 MGHDK, CDR2 SYGVNS. This CDR3 has 15 residues. CDR3 in amino acids: CASSVVSGNTGELFF. The CDR3 DNA is TGTGCCAGCAGTGTTGTGTCTGGCAACACCGGGGAGCTGTTTTTT.